This T cell receptor (beta chain) was identified in a study of T cells after yellow fever vaccination. TCRdb itself ran the 5' RACE reads through MiXCR, one entry per CDR3 protein. The table lists a few hundred thousand distinct CDR3 sequences, 3.6% of them singletons. In its sample, this clonotype was seen many times. This CDR3 is built from 14 residues. With 6 bases removed from V and 1 base from J, the gap between germline ends came to 11 bases. Germline V gives CDR1 KGHSH, CDR2 LQKENI. The material was PBMCs, obtained on the day of the yellow fever booster vaccination. The receptor comes from a man between 18 and 35 years old who received the YFV17D yellow fever vaccine. The V and J genes are TRBV18 and TRBJ2-3; a weak D match, TRBD2 (6 bases). Here the CDR3 DNA reads TGTGCCAGCTCCCAAGGGACTCGCACAGATACGCAGTATTTT. It yields the protein CASSQGTRTDTQYF. Drawing the rest from reference TRBV18 and TRBJ2-3, the complete variable domain is NAGVMQNPRHLVRRRGQEARLRCSPMKGHSHVYWYRQLPEEGLKFMVYLQKENIIDESGMPKERFSAEFPKEGPSILRIQQVVRGDSAAYFCASSQGTRTDTQYFGPGTRLTVL.